The 22 T cell receptor beta chains presented below share a single source sample, sequenced in a study of T-cell memory formation after mild COVID-19. TCRdb reprocessed the 5' RACE reads via MiXCR and lists one record per CDR3 protein. In the table there are hundreds of thousands of distinct CDR3 sequences, roughly 15% of which are singletons. Sequenced input: PBMCs or a T cell subset sorted from them (not recorded which). These TCRs come from a man aged 18-30 years who had mild COVID-19 (a few samples of this study predate the infection). Cell type and time point are not known.

Ten or more counts support this clonotype. The J gene is TRBJ1-2, the V gene TRBV12-3 or TRBV12-4; a weak D match, TRBD1 (6 bases). This CDR3 is built from 13 residues. Trimming pared 1 base from V and 4 bases from J, leaving 7 bases between. CDR3 region: CASSLETGYGYTF. The CDR3 nucleotides are TGTGCCAGCAGTTTAGAGACAGGCTATGGCTACACCTTC.

The sample holds a few counts of this clonotype. The V call is TRBV29-1, the J call TRBJ1-4; a weak D match, TRBD1 (6 bases). V gave up 4 bases and J gave up 2 bases, with 8 bases separating them. The V gene's germline CDR1 is SQVTM and CDR2 ANQGSEA. The CDR3 has 13 residues. The CDR3: CSVGQATNEKLFF. As DNA, the CDR3 is TGCAGCGTTGGACAGGCGACTAATGAAAAACTGTTTTTT.

This clonotype was counted only a few times. The chain has TRBV5-1 and TRBJ2-3; 7 bases fit TRBD1. The CDR3 sequence is 15 residues long. After removal of 0 bases from V and 1 base from J, the junction contained 2 bases not matched to a gene. Germline CDR1 is SGHRS and CDR2 is YFSETQ. The CDR3 nucleotides read TGCGCCAGCAGCTTGGAGACAGGGCGCACAGATACGCAGTATTTT. It yields the protein CASSLETGRTDTQYF.

This clonotype has at least ten counts. The chain combines TRBV7-2 with TRBJ2-5, with D hard to call. This CDR3 has 16 residues. From germline, CDR1 is SGHTA and CDR2 FQGNSA. V lost 1 base to trimming and J lost 5 bases, with 17 bases between them. The CDR3 here is CASSLVRQLEVETQYF. The CDR3 DNA is TGTGCCAGCAGCTTAGTTCGTCAGCTAGAGGTTGAGACCCAGTACTTC.

V gene TRBV5-1 combines with J gene TRBJ2-3; D might be TRBD1 (6 bases). The germline V and J ends were trimmed by 1 base and 7 bases, with 16 bases remaining between them. Germline lookup yields CDR1 SGHRS and CDR2 YFSETQ. The CDR3 sequence is 15 residues long. As DNA, the CDR3 is TGCGCCAGCAGCTTGACAGGGACGTTAGATTATACGCAGTATTTT. As protein: CASSLTGTLDYTQYF.

This clonotype has only a few counts. The rearrangement uses TRBV5-6 and TRBJ2-7; no clear D. The CDR3 loop spans 13 amino acids. V lost 3 bases to trimming and J lost 3 bases, with 10 bases between them. Germline assignment: CDR1 SGHDT and CDR2 YYEEEE. The CDR3 protein is CASSWWKRYEQYF. The CDR3 coding sequence is TGTGCCAGCAGCTGGTGGAAGCGCTACGAGCAGTACTTC. Drawing the rest from reference TRBV5-6 and TRBJ2-7, the complete variable domain is DAGVTQSPTHLIKTRGQQVTLRCSPKSGHDTVSWYQQALGQGPQFIFQYYEEEERQRGNFPDRFSGHQFPNYSSELNVNALLLGDSALYLCASSWWKRYEQYFGPGTRLTVT.

This clonotype has more than one count but fewer than ten. The V and J genes are TRBV4-3 and TRBJ2-7; TRBD1 is a possible D gene (6 bases). The CDR3 consists of 15 residues. Germline V lookup: CDR1 LGHNA, CDR2 YSLEER. With 0 bases removed from V and 3 bases from J, the gap between germline ends came to 12 bases. CDR3 in amino acids: CASSQEGTRGYEQYF. DNA of the CDR3: TGCGCCAGCAGCCAAGAGGGGACCAGGGGCTACGAGCAGTACTTC.

The chain recombines TRBV20-1 with TRBJ2-1; D gene unclear. The CDR3 runs 14 residues. Germline CDR1 is DFQATT and CDR2 is SNEGSKA (reference sequence). V gave up 7 bases and J gave up 1 base, with 14 bases separating them. This CDR3 reads CSGRTRRSYNEQFF. The CDR3 DNA reads TGCAGTGGCCGAACCAGGCGTTCCTACAATGAGCAGTTCTTC.

This clonotype was detected a few times. The chain couples TRBV4-3 to TRBJ2-1, with D hard to call. Germline CDR1 reads LGHNA; CDR2 reads YSLEER. Trimming left V 3 bases short and J 0 bases short, with 9 bases between. The CDR3 extends over 15 amino acids. The CDR3 DNA reads as TGCGCCAGCAGCCAGCCGGAAAGCTCCTACAATGAGCAGTTCTTC. It encodes CASSQPESSYNEQFF.

This clonotype was counted between two and nine times. V gene TRBV2 combines with J gene TRBJ1-2; no firm D call. The CDR3 loop spans 13 amino acids. Germline V CDR1 and CDR2: SNHLY, FYNNEI. V was trimmed by 6 bases and J by 3 bases, leaving 11 bases between them. The CDR3 DNA sequence: TGTGCCAGCAGGTCGACGGTTTACTATGGCTACACCTTC. This sequence encodes CASRSTVYYGYTF.

This clonotype was picked up a small number of times. The chain joins TRBV21-1 to TRBJ2-5; TRBD1, the D gene given by the table, was not confirmed from the DNA. TRBV21-1 is flagged as a pseudogene. This CDR3 has 14 amino acids. CDR3 protein: CASSYKRGDETQYF. In DNA, the CDR3 is TGTGCCAGCAGCTACAAACGGGGGGATGAGACCCAGTACTTC.

In its sample, this clonotype was seen many times. V gene TRBV7-2 combines with J gene TRBJ1-1; weak D call: TRBD1 (6 bases). Between the trimmed V and J ends, which lost 5 bases and 3 bases, there was a span of 16 bases. From germline, CDR1 is SGHTA and CDR2 FQGNSA. The CDR3 covers 15 residues. CDR3 sequence reads: CASSPQWGPDTEAFF. Written as DNA, the CDR3 is TGTGCCAGCAGCCCCCAATGGGGGCCTGACACTGAAGCTTTCTTT.

The chain uses TRBV6-5 and TRBJ2-3, with 10 bases matching TRBD2. The junction had 9 bases not matched to a gene; V was cut back by 5 bases and J by 7 bases. The CDR3 runs to 15 residues. The V gene's germline CDR1 is MNHEY and CDR2 SVGAGI. The CDR3 DNA follows: TGTGCCAGCAGTCCCCCGGGACTAGCGACAAATACGCAGTATTTT. Its translation: CASSPPGLATNTQYF.

This clonotype was recorded a few times. The V call is TRBV27, the J call TRBJ2-5; no definite D call. The V and J ends lost 2 bases and 7 bases respectively, with 11 bases between them. This CDR3 region has 13 residues. Germline V gene sequence: CDR1 MNHEY, CDR2 SMNVEV (reference sequence). This CDR3 reads CASSLGPFGTQYF. DNA for the CDR3: TGTGCCAGCAGTTTAGGTCCATTCGGGACCCAGTACTTC.

The chain couples TRBV7-2 to TRBJ1-2; D is ambiguous. CDR1 is SGHTA, CDR2 FQGNSA, per germline. V was pared by 1 base and J by 4 bases, with 10 bases between. This CDR3 has 14 amino acids. The CDR3: CASSLERFRYGYTF. The CDR3 DNA is TGTGCCAGCAGCTTAGAACGGTTTCGCTATGGCTACACCTTC.

The chain carries TRBV6-2 or TRBV6-3 and TRBJ1-5, with 9 bases fitting TRBD1. The trim removed 4 bases at V and 0 bases at J, leaving 10 bases unmatched. The germline gives CDR1 MNHEY, CDR2 SVGEGT. This CDR3 spans 18 amino acids. CDR3 bases: TGTGCCAGCAGTTTTTTAAGTAGGACAGGGGCTAGCAATCAGCCCCAGCATTTT. It yields the protein CASSFLSRTGASNQPQHF.

This clonotype has more than one count but fewer than ten. The rearrangement joins TRBV6-2 or TRBV6-3 to TRBJ1-1; TRBD1 is a possible D gene (5 bases). V was shortened by 7 bases and J by 0 bases, with 12 bases between the two germline ends. This CDR3 is built from 14 residues. The germline V gene encodes CDR1 MNHEY and CDR2 SVGEGT. Written as DNA, the CDR3 is TGTGCCAGCACCCCGGGGGAGTTGAACACTGAAGCTTTCTTT. Encoded protein: CASTPGELNTEAFF.

This clonotype turned up a few times. The chain links TRBV7-2 to TRBJ1-6; no firm D call. CDR1 SGHTA and CDR2 FQGNSA come from the germline V gene. V was cut by 5 bases and J by 18 bases, with 14 bases left in between. The CDR3 is 11 amino acids. The CDR3 coding sequence is TGTGCCAGCAGCGCCTGGGGAGACCACCACTTT. Translated: CASSAWGDHHF.

This clonotype has a count of ten or more. This sequence joins TRBV12-3 or TRBV12-4 and TRBJ1-2, with TRBD1 identical over 8 bases. CDR3 size: 14 residues. V was clipped by 3 bases and J by 0 bases; unmatched bases: 0. The CDR3 coding sequence is TGTGCCAGCAGTTTGGGACAGGCTAACTATGGCTACACCTTC. Translation: CASSLGQANYGYTF.

This clonotype showed up many times. The chain uses TRBV3-1 and TRBJ2-7; 7 bases agree with TRBD2. The CDR3 has 14 amino acids. Per germline, CDR1 LGHDT and CDR2 YNNKEL (reference sequence). Trimming removed 1 base from V and 0 bases from J; junction bases left unmatched: 0. The CDR3 DNA reads as TGTGCCAGCAGCCAAGGGACTAGCTCCTACGAGCAGTACTTC. Its translation is CASSQGTSSYEQYF.

In this sample, this clonotype turned up many times. The V and J genes are TRBV7-2 and TRBJ2-3; D gene uncertain. Trimming took off 4 bases at V and 6 bases at J, with 14 bases between the two ends. This CDR3 has 14 residues. Germline V CDR1 and CDR2: SGHTA, FQGNSA. Written as DNA, the CDR3 is TGTGCCAGCAGCTCAGTAAGACCGCCCGATACGCAGTATTTT. This gives the protein CASSSVRPPDTQYF.

V usage is TRBV12-3 or TRBV12-4 and J usage is TRBJ2-7; the match to TRBD2 covers 9 bases. This CDR3 is built from 13 residues. The V segment lost 6 bases and the J segment 6 bases; nucleotides outside the gene matches: 6. The CDR3 coding sequence is TGTGCCAGCAGCTCGGGACTAGCAGCCGAGCAGTACGTC. It is translated as CASSSGLAAEQYV.